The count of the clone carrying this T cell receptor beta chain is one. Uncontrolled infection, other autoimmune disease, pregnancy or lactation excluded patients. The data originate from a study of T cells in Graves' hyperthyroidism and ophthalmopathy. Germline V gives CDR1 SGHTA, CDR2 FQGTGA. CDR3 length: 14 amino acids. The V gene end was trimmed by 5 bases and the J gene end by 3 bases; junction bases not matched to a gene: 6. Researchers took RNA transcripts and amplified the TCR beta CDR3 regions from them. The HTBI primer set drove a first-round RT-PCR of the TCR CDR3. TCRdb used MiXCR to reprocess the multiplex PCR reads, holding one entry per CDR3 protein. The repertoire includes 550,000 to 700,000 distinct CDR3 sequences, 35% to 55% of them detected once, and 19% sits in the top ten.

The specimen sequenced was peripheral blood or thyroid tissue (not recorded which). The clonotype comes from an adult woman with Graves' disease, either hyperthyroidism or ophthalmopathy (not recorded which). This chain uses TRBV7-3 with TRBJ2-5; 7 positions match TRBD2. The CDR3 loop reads CASSHGLVEETQYF. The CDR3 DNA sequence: TGTGCCAGCAGCCACGGACTAGTGGAAGAGACCCAGTACTTC.